The T cell receptor beta chain under discussion was sequenced for a study of T cells in Graves' hyperthyroidism and ophthalmopathy. RNA transcripts were the template for amplifying TCR beta CDR3 regions. TCR CDR3 regions were first amplified by RT-PCR with HTBI primers. MiXCR, run by TCRdb on the multiplex PCR reads, gives a single entry per CDR3 protein. The sample contains approximately 640,000 distinct CDR3 sequences, less than 45% of which appear only once. Notes on the study in general: The model anticipated ophthalmopathy a median 6.5 months pre-onset.

Regarding this clonotype: Its antigen is still unknown.

Germline CDR1 SQVTM, CDR2 ANQGSEA. This CDR3 spans 12 amino acids. V was shortened by 2 bases and J by 7 bases, with 9 bases between the two germline ends. Sequencing used peripheral blood or thyroid tissue (not recorded which). This TCR came from an adult man with Graves' disease, either hyperthyroidism or ophthalmopathy (not recorded which). V gene TRBV29-1 combines with J gene TRBJ1-3; D remains ambiguous. The CDR3 DNA is TGCAGCGTTGAACTGAAAATGAACACCATATATTTT. This translates into CSVELKMNTIYF.